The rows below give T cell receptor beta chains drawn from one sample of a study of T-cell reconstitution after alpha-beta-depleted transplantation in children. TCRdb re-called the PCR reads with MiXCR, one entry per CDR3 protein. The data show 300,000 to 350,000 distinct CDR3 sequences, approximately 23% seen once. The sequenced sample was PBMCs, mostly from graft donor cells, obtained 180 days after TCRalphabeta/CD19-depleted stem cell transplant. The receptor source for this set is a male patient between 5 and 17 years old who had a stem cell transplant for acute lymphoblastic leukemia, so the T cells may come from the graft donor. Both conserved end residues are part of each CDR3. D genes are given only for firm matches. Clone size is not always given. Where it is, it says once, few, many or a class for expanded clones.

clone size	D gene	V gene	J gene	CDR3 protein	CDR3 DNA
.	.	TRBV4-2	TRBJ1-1	CASSQESGEVTEAFF	TGTGCCAGCAGCCAAGAGTCAGGGGAGGTCACTGAAGCTTTCTTT
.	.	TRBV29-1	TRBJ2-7	CSVEIGELLSYEQYF	TGCAGCGTTGAAATAGGGGAATTGCTTTCCTACGAGCAGTACTTC
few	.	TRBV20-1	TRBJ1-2	CSALPDGLSYGYTF	TGCAGTGCCCTCCCCGATGGTCTCTCCTATGGCTACACCTTC
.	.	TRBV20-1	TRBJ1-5	CSARNGAKSNQPQHF	TGCAGTGCTAGAAACGGGGCGAAAAGCAATCAGCCCCAGCATTTT
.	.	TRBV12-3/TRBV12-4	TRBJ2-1	CASRPRPLSSYNEQFF	TGTGCCAGCAGACCCCGACCCCTGAGCTCCTACAATGAGCAGTTCTTC
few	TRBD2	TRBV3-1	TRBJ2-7	CASSQGLLAFSLFF	TGTGCCAGCAGCCAAGGACTACTAGCGTTCAGCCTGTTCTTC
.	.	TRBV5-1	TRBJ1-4	CASSLIGGNEKLFF	TGCGCCAGCAGCTTGATAGGGGGTAATGAAAAACTGTTTTTT
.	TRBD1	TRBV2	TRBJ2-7	CASSVPGQGKYEQYF	TGTGCCAGCAGTGTACCGGGACAGGGGAAATACGAGCAGTACTTC
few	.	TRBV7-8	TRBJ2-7	CASSLIDKVLYEQYF	TGTGCCAGCAGCTTAATCGACAAGGTCCTCTACGAGCAGTACTTC
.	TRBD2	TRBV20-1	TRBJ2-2	CSASASGKSVF	TGCAGTGCTAGTGCTAGCGGAAAGTCCGTTTTT